What follows are 10 T cell receptor beta chains derived from one specimen sequenced in a study of glioma-infiltrating T cells. TCR alpha and beta CDR3 regions were amplified from RNA using iRepertoire nested multiplex PCR. TCRdb passed the multiplex PCR reads through MiXCR, listing each CDR3 protein once. The sample shows approximately 400,000 distinct CDR3 sequences, roughly two fifths of them seen only once. The specimen sequenced was glioma tissue, nonneoplastic brain tissue, or PBMCs (not recorded which). The receptor source for this set is a human donor with low-grade glioma or glioblastoma, undergoing nonglioma brain surgery, or in good health (not recorded which).

With regard to this clonotype: Possible read error: a much larger clone is one base away. J is TRBJ2-7 and V is TRBV4-1; tentatively, D is TRBD1 or TRBD2 (5 bases each). The CDR3 extends over 15 amino acids. V was clipped by 0 bases and J by 4 bases, with 13 bases between them. CDR1 is MGHRA and CDR2 is YSYEKL in the germline V gene. The CDR3 DNA is TGCGCCAGCAGCCAAGATTCTGGGACCCCATACGAGCAGTACTTC. Translated: CASSQDSGTPYEQYF.

The V gene is TRBV5-6, the J gene TRBJ2-1; 9 bases align to TRBD2. The CDR3 sequence is 15 residues long. Germline loops: CDR1 SGHDT, CDR2 YYEEEE. V trimming: 5 bases; J trimming: 8 bases; junction bases outside the gene matches: 11. CDR3 nucleotide sequence: TGTGCCAGCAGTTTTGTTAGCGGGAGAATCTATGAGCAGTTCTTC. Translation: CASSFVSGRIYEQFF.

The rearrangement links TRBV4-1 to TRBJ2-7; 10 nucleotides line up with TRBD1. The CDR3 is made up of 15 amino acids. V gave up 3 bases and J gave up 2 bases; unmatched junction bases: 4. Per germline, CDR1 MGHRA and CDR2 YSYEKL. CDR3 bases: TGCGCCAGCAGCCAGGAAGGGACAGGGGCCTACGAGCAGTACTTC. Its translation: CASSQEGTGAYEQYF.

The chain couples TRBV7-9 to TRBJ2-7; 7 bases map to TRBD1. CDR1 and CDR2 from the germline V gene are SEHNR and FQNEAQ (reference sequence). Trimming removed 5 bases from V and 0 bases from J; junction bases left unmatched: 13. The CDR3 sequence is 17 residues long. CDR3 loop: CASSGSTGFEHSYEQYF. The CDR3 nucleotides read TGTGCCAGCAGCGGATCGACAGGGTTTGAACACTCCTACGAGCAGTACTTC.

There are many counts of this clonotype. The V call is TRBV6-2 or TRBV6-3, the J call TRBJ2-1; D remains unclear. V lost 6 bases and J 9 bases, leaving 18 bases between the germline ends. This CDR3 contains 14 residues. Germline V lookup: CDR1 MNHEY, CDR2 SVGEGT. The CDR3 region is CASSPWASGVEQFF. The CDR3 DNA follows: TGTGCCAGCAGCCCCTGGGCTAGTGGGGTTGAGCAGTTCTTC.

With regard to this clonotype: The CDR3 end shows no conserved phenylalanine or tryptophan, and so a read error is likely. The rearrangement joins TRBV28 to TRBJ1-6, with D tentatively TRBD1 (6 bases). The CDR3 loop spans 17 amino acids. Germline V gene data show CDR1 as MDHEN and CDR2 as SYDVKM. The V and J ends lost 6 bases and 7 bases respectively, with 22 bases between them. CDR3 DNA sequence: TGTGCCAGCAGGTTGAAAGAACGGACAGAAACGAATTCACCCCTCCACTCT. Amino acid sequence: CASRLKERTETNSPLHS.

J is TRBJ2-5 and V is TRBV7-2; no firm D call. The CDR3 contains 16 residues. Germline V lookup: CDR1 SGHTA, CDR2 FQGNSA. V was cut by 1 base and J by 7 bases, with 19 bases left in between. The CDR3 DNA reads as TGTGCCAGCAGCTTAGTGGGCGACTTCCCCCAGGTGACCCAGTACTTC. Its protein product is CASSLVGDFPQVTQYF.

The gene calls are TRBV20-1 and TRBJ1-6; D perhaps matches TRBD1 (5 bases). CDR1 DFQATT and CDR2 SNEGSKA come from the germline V gene (reference sequence). This CDR3 spans 14 amino acids. The ends were cut back, 5 bases at V and 9 bases at J, with 17 bases in the middle. The CDR3 DNA reads TGCAGTGCTGCCACGGGACTGGGTACTTCACCCCTCCACTTT. Protein: CSAATGLGTSPLHF.

The V gene is TRBV12-3 or TRBV12-4, the J gene TRBJ1-4; no clear D gene. V dropped 8 bases and J dropped 6 bases, with 13 bases sitting between them. CDR3 length: 13 amino acids. The CDR3 DNA sequence: TGTGCCAGCTCTCGACTGGGATATGAAAAACTGTTTTTT. This translates into CASSRLGYEKLFF.

There are many counts of this clonotype. This sequence joins TRBV20-1 and TRBJ2-7; TRBD1 matches at 8 bases. The length of the CDR3 is 16 residues. V shed 0 bases, J shed 9 bases, and the junction held 16 bases outside the gene matches. Per the germline V gene, CDR1 is DFQATT and CDR2 is SNEGSKA (reference sequence). The CDR3 nucleotides are TGCAGTGCTAGAGATCAGCGGCAGGGGGCTACCGGAGTGCAGTACTTC. This translates into CSARDQRQGATGVQYF.